A single TCR beta chain is shown here with its context. The antigen remains undetermined. The CDR3 runs 15 residues. Per the germline V gene, CDR1 is LNHNV and CDR2 is YYDKDF (reference sequence). Trimming took off 0 bases at V and 2 bases at J, with 8 bases between the two ends. The sample originates from a study of shared clonotypes between healthy human individuals. Libraries were prepared by immunoSEQ multiplex PCR; TCRdb keeps only in-frame clonotypes and omits some of them. The profile shows around 2,000,000 clones, about 92% of them singletons. Naive CD8 isolation took CD45RO-negative cells positively selected for CCR7 and excluded terminally differentiated effector memory CD45RA+ cells. Points from the study as a whole: Expectations were that clonotype sharing among donors would be affected by sequencing depth. Generation probabilities were higher for clonotypes shared across all four sorted-subset donors than for unshared ones. Rarefaction demonstrated incomplete sorted-subset sequencing despite large depth.

The chain carries TRBV15 and TRBJ1-5; D gene ambiguous. The sample comprised naive CD8+ T cells from PBMCs. The TCR comes from a man younger than 35 in good health. Some clones in this sample may be carry-over from other donors' samples. CDR3 region: CATSRDWKGNQPQHF. The CDR3 DNA is TGTGCCACCAGCAGAGATTGGAAGGGCAATCAGCCCCAGCATTTT.